The entry below describes one T cell receptor beta chain. Ages ranged from about 18 to 89 years, with residence in 24 US areas. Assignment of participants to cohorts was predicated upon participant-reported clinical history. This sample was taken from a study of blood T cell repertoires in COVID-19. Study overall: Sources were T cells, B-cell-depleted T cells, or PBMCs; the material itself was cDNA or gDNA.

The method was immunoSEQ multiplex PCR; TCRdb's version includes in-frame clones alone and lacks a portion of them. The table shows more than 150,000 clones, with roughly 87% occurring only once. The germline V gene encodes CDR1 SNHLY and CDR2 FYNNEI. V lost 4 bases, J lost 1 base, and 4 bases lay in between. There are 12 residues in the CDR3. This sequence joins TRBV2 and TRBJ2-5; D uncertain. The TCR comes from a woman between 45 and 65 years old who had recovered from COVID-19. The sample comprised PBMCs or T cells enriched from blood (not recorded which). CDR3 sequence (DNA): TGTGCCAGCAGTGTAGTCCAAGAGACCCAGTACTTC. Its translation: CASSVVQETQYF.